The 30 T cell receptor beta chains below were found in one sample sequenced in a study of cytomegalovirus exposure and HLA in healthy donors. A multiplex PCR was run with 60 Vbeta primers and 13 Jbeta primers. Libraries were prepared by immunoSEQ multiplex PCR; TCRdb keeps only in-frame clonotypes and omits some of them. The sample has about 90,000 clones, roughly 80% seen once. Source material: PBMCs. The receptors here all came from a man between 18 and 35 years old in good health and CMV-seronegative.

The V and J genes are TRBV2 and TRBJ1-5, with 9 positions matching TRBD1. The CDR3 is 16 residues long. Unmatched junction bases numbered 10, after V lost 3 bases and J lost 7 bases. The germline gives CDR1 SNHLY, CDR2 FYNNEI. In nucleotides, the CDR3 is TGTGCCAGCAGTGATTATAGGGGACAGGGCATCCAGCCCCAGCATTTT. Amino acids: CASSDYRGQGIQPQHF.

This clone was detected only a few times. Germline and junction disagree at one end, which may indicate a read error. J is TRBJ1-1 and V is TRBV19; maybe TRBD1 (5 bases). This CDR3 comprises 12 residues. Looked up from germline, CDR1 is LNHDA and CDR2 is SQIVND (reference sequence). The CDR3 spells CASKDFGGYPTF. The CDR3 DNA reads TGTGCCAGTAAGGACTTCGGGGGTTATCCGACCTTT.

The rearrangement joins TRBV27 to TRBJ2-7, with a possible D match to TRBD2 (5 bases). The CDR3 runs 14 residues. Per germline, CDR1 MNHEY and CDR2 SMNVEV (reference sequence). The V and J ends lost 10 bases and 4 bases respectively, with 20 bases between them. The CDR3 region is CATALAAGPYEQYF. The CDR3 bases are TGTGCCACCGCCCTGGCCGCGGGCCCGTACGAGCAGTACTTC.

The table lists this clone with a count of one. The V gene is TRBV19, the J gene TRBJ1-2; 7 nucleotides agree with TRBD1. This CDR3 is built from 17 residues. The germline CDR1 and CDR2 sequences are LNHDA and SQIVND (reference sequence). V dropped 2 bases and J dropped 7; count of bases not matched to a gene: 16. The CDR3 DNA reads as TGTGCCAGTAGTATAAAAGGGGGGACAGTGCGCTCGAGTGGCTACACCTTC. Protein sequence: CASSIKGGTVRSSGYTF.

The V gene is TRBV7-9, the J gene TRBJ1-1; 7 bases align to TRBD1. CDR1 SEHNR and CDR2 FQNEAQ come from the germline V gene (reference sequence). The junction had 11 bases not matched to a gene; V was cut back by 5 bases and J by 5 bases. The CDR3 consists of 15 residues. This chain's CDR3 is CASSPQGGASTEAFF. The CDR3 nucleotides read TGTGCCAGCAGCCCCCAGGGGGGTGCGAGTACTGAAGCTTTCTTT.

This sequence joins TRBV7-2 and TRBJ2-3, with TRBD2 matching 7 bases. Germline-derived CDR1 and CDR2 are SGHTA and FQGNSA. After removal of 1 base from V and 1 base from J, the junction contained 2 bases not matched to a gene. There are 15 residues in the CDR3. Here the CDR3 DNA reads TGTGCCAGCAGCTTAGTCGCGGGAGGCACAGATACGCAGTATTTT. It yields the protein CASSLVAGGTDTQYF.

This chain links TRBV5-6 with TRBJ1-1; a weak D match, TRBD1 (6 bases). The CDR3 has 17 residues. CDR1 and CDR2 (germline): SGHDT, YYEEEE. V lost 1 base and J 1 base, leaving 17 bases between the germline ends. The CDR3 reads CASSLRFLGQQNTEAFF. The CDR3 nucleotides are TGTGCCAGCAGCTTGAGATTTTTAGGACAGCAGAACACTGAAGCTTTCTTT.

This sequence joins TRBV7-9 and TRBJ1-1; TRBD1 agrees at 8 bases. The germline CDR1 and CDR2 sequences are SEHNR and FQNEAQ (reference sequence). J was trimmed by 6 bases and V by 1 base; bases with no gene match: 16. This CDR3 is built from 18 residues. CDR3 amino acids: CASSLGGWDRTLRAEAFF. CDR3 DNA: TGTGCCAGCAGCTTAGGGGGGTGGGACAGGACACTAAGGGCTGAAGCTTTCTTT.

The chain has TRBV7-9 and TRBJ2-1; 8 nucleotides line up with TRBD1. CDR1 is SEHNR, CDR2 FQNEAQ, per germline (reference sequence). J lost 4 bases, V lost 5 bases, and 19 bases had no gene match. CDR3 length: 19 amino acids. CDR3: CASSTGTGRVFVPYNEQFF. The CDR3 DNA follows: TGTGCCAGCAGCACCGGGACAGGAAGAGTTTTTGTGCCTTACAATGAGCAGTTCTTC. The full variable domain, in which reference TRBV7-9 and TRBJ2-1 provide the parts outside the CDR3, is DTGVSQNPRHKITKRGQNVTFRCDPISEHNRLYWYRQTLGQGPEFLTYFQNEAQLEKSRLLSDRFSAERPKGSFSTLEIQRTEQGDSAMYLCASSTGTGRVFVPYNEQFFGPGTRLTVL.

This chain links TRBV4-3 with TRBJ2-7; TRBD1 matches at 9 bases. The CDR3 is made up of 15 amino acids. Germline V CDR1 and CDR2: LGHNA, YSLEER. The trim removed 3 bases at V and 0 bases at J, leaving 3 bases unmatched. CDR3 nucleotides: TGCGCCAGCAGCCAGGGGACAGGGCACTCCTACGAGCAGTACTTC. As protein: CASSQGTGHSYEQYF.

The chain joins TRBV30 to TRBJ2-5, with 8 bases that match TRBD1. CDR1 and CDR2 from the germline V gene are GTSNPN and SVGIG (reference sequence). V lost 5 bases to trimming and J lost 5 bases; unmatched junction nucleotides: 7. The CDR3 is 13 residues long. The chain's CDR3 is CAWVQGARETQYF. In nucleotides, the CDR3 is TGTGCCTGGGTGCAGGGGGCGCGTGAGACCCAGTACTTC.

The CDR3 coding sequence is TGTGCCAGCAGCACCCACAAGACCAGGGGGACCGGGGAGCTGTTTTTT. Encoded protein: CASSTHKTRGTGELFF. The V and J genes are TRBV9 and TRBJ2-2, with 7 bases lining up with TRBD1. Germline CDR1 and CDR2: SGDLS and YYNGEE. V was clipped by 4 bases and J by 5 bases; unmatched bases: 11. The CDR3 runs 16 residues.

This rearrangement joins TRBV6-1 to TRBJ1-1, with D possibly matching TRBD1 (5 bases). This CDR3 has 15 residues. V was trimmed by 5 bases and J by 4 bases, leaving 17 bases between them. From germline, CDR1 is MNHNS and CDR2 SASEGT. The CDR3 DNA follows: TGTGCCAGCAGTAGCCGGACAAGGCTGGGCACTGAAGCTTTCTTT. Protein product: CASSSRTRLGTEAFF.

As for this clone: A clone one base away is much larger, so this may be a read error. This chain connects TRBV30 to TRBJ2-6; D gene unclear. The CDR3 is made up of 12 amino acids. The germline V and J ends were trimmed by 6 bases and 0 bases, with 3 bases remaining between them. CDR1 and CDR2 (germline): GTSNPN, SVGIG (reference sequence). The CDR3 sequence is CACYSGANVLTF. DNA for the CDR3: TGTGCCTGTTACTCTGGGGCCAACGTCCTGACTTTC.

The V and J genes are TRBV29-1 and TRBJ2-5, with D perhaps matching TRBD2 (5 bases). The end of the DNA is better explained by TRBJ2-7, so the J call may be wrong. The CDR3 is 13 amino acids. The germline CDR1 and CDR2 sequences are SQVTM and ANQGSEA. The CDR3 region is CSVEVPGLDEQYF. The CDR3 nucleotides read TGCAGCGTTGAAGTACCGGGGTTGGACGAGCAGTACTTC.

This chain joins TRBV7-2 and TRBJ2-7; 8 bases match TRBD1. The CDR3 consists of 12 residues. Germline trimming cut 7 bases from V and 4 bases from J; bases unmatched to any gene: 3. Germline V gives CDR1 SGHTA, CDR2 FQGNSA. The CDR3 nucleotides read TGTGCCAGCAACAACAGGGGGTACGAGCAGTACTTC. It translates to CASNNRGYEQYF.

The chain combines TRBV6-4 with TRBJ2-2, with a possible D match to TRBD1 (5 bases). CDR1 and CDR2 from the germline V gene are MRHNA and SNTAGT. The CDR3 is 16 residues long. V was clipped by 4 bases and J by 2 bases, with 14 bases between them. Here the CDR3 reads CASSGGAGLNTGELFF. CDR3 in DNA: TGTGCCAGCAGTGGTGGGGCAGGGCTCAACACCGGGGAGCTGTTTTTT.

This sequence joins TRBV29-1 and TRBJ2-3; no reliable D call. Germline CDR1 SQVTM, CDR2 ANQGSEA. This CDR3 region has 12 residues. The ends were cut back, 6 bases at V and 6 bases at J, with 13 bases in the middle. As DNA, the CDR3 is TGCAGCGTGCGACCTAGTTTTGATACGCAGTATTTT. Translation: CSVRPSFDTQYF.

This chain links TRBV28 with TRBJ1-2; TRBD1 might be the D (6 bases). Germline CDR1 is MDHEN and CDR2 is SYDVKM. Trimming removed 4 bases at V and 4 bases at J, with 19 bases between. The CDR3 extends over 16 amino acids. The chain's CDR3 is CASSSPYRVGGYGYTF. The CDR3 DNA is TGTGCCAGCAGTTCTCCATACAGGGTCGGAGGCTATGGCTACACCTTC.

The chain has TRBV2 and TRBJ1-5, with TRBD1 as a possible D gene (6 bases). V lost 6 bases and J 7 bases, leaving 16 bases between the germline ends. Germline CDR1 reads SNHLY; CDR2 reads FYNNEI. CDR3 size: 14 residues. The CDR3 sequence: CASRATGSPQPQHF. The CDR3 DNA follows: TGTGCCAGCAGAGCAACAGGGTCGCCCCAGCCCCAGCATTTT. The whole variable domain, remainder taken from reference TRBV2 and TRBJ1-5, is EPEVTQTPSHQVTQMGQEVILRCVPISNHLYFYWYRQILGQKVEFLVSFYNNEISEKSEIFDDQFSVERPDGSNFTLKIRSTKLEDSAMYFCASRATGSPQPQHFGDGTRLSIL.

This rearrangement joins TRBV5-5 to TRBJ1-2; 11 bases match TRBD1. Germline V CDR1 and CDR2: SGHKS, YYEKEE (reference sequence). V shed 1 base, J shed 4 bases, and the junction held 3 bases outside the gene matches. The CDR3 length is 15 residues. This chain's CDR3 is CASSLRGQGAYGYTF. The CDR3 region has the DNA TGTGCCAGCAGCTTGCGCGGACAGGGGGCCTATGGCTACACCTTC.

This clone was counted once. In DNA form, the CDR3 reads TGCGCCAGCAGCCAAGAACTAGCGGGAGGGAGCGAGCAGTACTTC. Amino acid sequence: CASSQELAGGSEQYF. The chain has TRBV4-1 and TRBJ2-7; 13 nucleotides match TRBD2. The CDR3 runs to 15 residues. J lost 6 bases, V lost 0 bases, and 2 bases had no gene match. Germline lookup yields CDR1 MGHRA and CDR2 YSYEKL.

The CDR3 DNA reads TGTGCCTGGAGGACAGGGGGTCTCTATGGCTACACCTTC. This codes for CAWRTGGLYGYTF. The rearrangement joins TRBV30 to TRBJ1-2, with 9 bases aligning to TRBD1. This CDR3 is built from 13 residues. The germline CDR1 and CDR2 sequences are GTSNPN and SVGIG (reference sequence). The V segment lost 3 bases and the J segment 4 bases; nucleotides outside the gene matches: 3.

The genes are TRBV6-5 and TRBJ1-1; TRBD1 is a possible D gene (5 bases). CDR1 MNHEY and CDR2 SVGAGI come from the germline V gene. The CDR3 spans 15 residues. V gave up 4 bases and J gave up 3 bases, with 15 bases separating them. In DNA form, the CDR3 reads TGTGCCAGCAGTTCTCGGACACGGGGGGACACTGAAGCTTTCTTT. It encodes CASSSRTRGDTEAFF.

The chain couples TRBV7-2 to TRBJ2-7; TRBD1 or TRBD2 may be the D gene (11 bases each). Trimming stripped 0 bases from V and 4 bases from J, with 28 bases between. The germline gives CDR1 SGHTA, CDR2 FQGNSA. CDR3 length: 20 amino acids. The CDR3 nucleotides are TGTGCCAGCAGCTTAGCCCTACCGGGACAGGGGGGACTAGCGGAGTACGAGCAGTACTTC. This codes for CASSLALPGQGGLAEYEQYF.

The rearrangement joins TRBV21-1 to TRBJ2-4; TRBD1 is taken as the D call from the table, unchecked against the DNA. TRBV21-1 is marked as a pseudogene. The CDR3 runs to 15 residues. CDR3 region: CASSKDRLAKNIQYF. In DNA, the CDR3 is TGTGCCAGCAGCAAAGACAGGTTAGCCAAAAACATTCAGTACTTC.

Points on this clone: Sequence at one end of the junction differs from germline and may be a read error. The chain combines TRBV7-7 with TRBJ1-6, with 7 bases matching TRBD1. The CDR3 is 14 amino acids. Germline CDR1 reads SSHAT; CDR2 reads FNYEAQ (reference sequence). CDR3 coding DNA: TGTGCTAGCAGCTCTGGGACAGACAATTCACCCCTCCACTTT. Encoded protein: CASSSGTDNSPLHF.

This chain links TRBV5-1 with TRBJ2-4; D is undetermined. Germline-derived CDR1 and CDR2 are SGHRS and YFSETQ. The CDR3 is 16 amino acids. Trimming took off 0 bases at V and 3 bases at J, with 13 bases between the two ends. The CDR3: CASSLGNSLNKNIQYF. The CDR3 DNA reads TGCGCCAGCAGCTTGGGGAACAGCCTCAACAAAAACATTCAGTACTTC.

The chain's CDR3 is CSAGGTGSTDTQYF. CDR3 coding DNA: TGCAGCGCTGGGGGGACAGGCAGCACAGATACGCAGTATTTT. The rearrangement links TRBV29-1 to TRBJ2-3, with 8 bases that match TRBD1. The V gene end was trimmed by 7 bases and the J gene end by 0 bases; junction bases not matched to a gene: 6. The germline CDR1 and CDR2 sequences are SQVTM and ANQGSEA. There are 14 residues in the CDR3.

In this sample, this clone turned up once. The chain links TRBV9 to TRBJ2-3, with TRBD2 matching 12 bases. The trim removed 4 bases at V and 5 bases at J, leaving 8 bases unmatched. The length of the CDR3 is 16 residues. Germline lookup yields CDR1 SGDLS and CDR2 YYNGEE. CDR3 amino acids: CASSLQTSGRGDTQYF. CDR3 bases: TGTGCCAGCAGCCTACAGACTAGCGGGAGAGGAGATACGCAGTATTTT.